The rows below give T cell receptor beta chains drawn from one sample of a study of blood T cell repertoires in COVID-19. Sequenced by immunoSEQ multiplex PCR; TCRdb stores in-frame clones only, minus some. Of around 51,000 clones listed, about nine tenths were seen once; the top ten hold under 6.5%. The source material was peripheral blood. All receptors derive from a man in his sixties or seventies with acute or convalescent COVID-19. Both conserved end residues are part of each CDR3. The D gene is left open where the match is weak. Not all rows give a size; the values are once, few, many and, for expanded clones, a class.

d_gene,j_gene,v_gene,abundance,CDR3aa,CDR3nt
TRBD2,TRBJ2-3,TRBV3-1/TRBV3-2,-,CASSHPRLAGGPWGTQYF,TGTGCCAGCAGCCACCCTCGACTAGCGGGGGGTCCGTGGGGTACGCAGTATTTT
TRBD2,TRBJ2-5,TRBV5-1,few,CASSLGAAGGETQYF,TGCGCCAGCAGCTTGGGTGCGGCGGGGGGAGAGACCCAGTACTTC
-,TRBJ1-1,TRBV7-3,once,CASSLDSTTEAFF,TGTGCCAGCAGCTTGGACAGTACCACTGAAGCTTTCTTT
-,TRBJ1-2,TRBV10-3,-,CAIYGGHYGYTF,TGTGCCATCTACGGGGGTCACTATGGCTACACCTTC
TRBD1,TRBJ1-1,TRBV7-9,once,CASSQDRVYTEAFF,TGTGCCAGCAGCCAGGACAGGGTATACACTGAAGCTTTCTTT
-,TRBJ2-5,TRBV2,-,CASNYKGAQETQYF,TGTGCCAGCAACTATAAAGGGGCCCAAGAGACCCAGTACTTC
TRBD1,TRBJ1-2,TRBV5-4,few,CASSWWTGGGINYGYTF,TGTGCCAGCAGCTGGTGGACAGGGGGCGGAATTAACTATGGCTACACCTTC
TRBD2,TRBJ2-7,TRBV9,few,CASSRGASGGYEQYF,TGTGCCAGCAGCCGAGGGGCTAGCGGGGGGTACGAGCAGTACTTC
TRBD1,TRBJ1-6,TRBV3-1/TRBV3-2,-,CASRTGTDNSPLHF,TGTGCCAGCAGGACCGGGACAGATAATTCACCCCTCCACTTT
-,TRBJ2-5,TRBV7-8,-,CASSLGGDQETQYF,TGTGCCAGCAGCTTAGGTGGAGATCAAGAGACCCAGTACTTC